The 15 T cell receptor beta chains reported below all come from one sample, sequenced in a study of blood T cell repertoires in COVID-19. TCRdb keeps only in-frame clones here, not all; method: immunoSEQ multiplex PCR. The data show roughly 77,000 clones, with roughly 90% seen just once and roughly 4.4% held by the top ten. Material for sequencing was peripheral blood. These TCRs come from a man in his forties or fifties with active COVID-19.

There are a few counts of this clone. The rearrangement links TRBV29-1 to TRBJ1-2; 9 nucleotides align to TRBD1. Germline CDR1 SQVTM, CDR2 ANQGSEA. This CDR3 comprises 15 residues. V lost 4 bases and J lost 0; bases outside the gene matches: 6. The DNA for the CDR3 is TGCAGCGTTGTACAGGGGGCGCGTTCTAACTATGGCTACACCTTC. Translation: CSVVQGARSNYGYTF.

This clone showed up just once. This chain joins TRBV4-1 and TRBJ2-7; no reliable D call. The CDR3 spans 14 residues. Trimming removed 3 bases from V and 3 bases from J, with 12 bases in between. CDR1 is MGHRA, CDR2 YSYEKL, per germline. CDR3 sequence: CASSHPGVLYEQYF. The CDR3 nucleotides read TGCGCCAGCAGCCACCCCGGAGTCCTCTACGAGCAGTACTTC.

The CDR3 reads CASSLWEGPGKLFF. CDR3 nucleotides: TGTGCCAGCAGTTTATGGGAGGGCCCCGGAAAACTGTTTTTT. The chain carries TRBV28 and TRBJ1-4, with unresolved D. Trimming left V 0 bases short and J 10 bases short, with 12 bases between. Germline V gene lookup returns CDR1 MDHEN and CDR2 SYDVKM. There are 14 residues in the CDR3.

This rearrangement joins TRBV28 to TRBJ1-1; TRBD1 matches at 7 bases. With 6 bases clipped from V and 1 base from J, the junction kept 5 bases outside the gene matches. This CDR3 is built from 14 residues. The germline V gene has CDR1 MDHEN and CDR2 SYDVKM. Here the CDR3 reads CASSPGTENTEAFF. In DNA, the CDR3 is TGTGCCAGCAGCCCCGGGACAGAGAACACTGAAGCTTTCTTT.

V gene TRBV28 combines with J gene TRBJ2-5; 10 bases line up with TRBD2. The CDR3 sequence is 16 residues long. The germline CDR1 and CDR2 sequences are MDHEN and SYDVKM. The junction had 11 bases not matched to a gene; V was cut back by 3 bases and J by 7 bases. The CDR3 bases are TGTGCCAGCAGTTTGATGAGCGGGGGGGCCCCGGGGACCCAGTACTTC. Its protein is CASSLMSGGAPGTQYF.

The chain carries TRBV19 and TRBJ2-1, with 10 bases aligning to TRBD2. CDR1 and CDR2 (germline): LNHDA, SQIVND (reference sequence). V was clipped by 6 bases and J by 3 bases; unmatched bases: 5. The CDR3 sequence is 15 residues long. The DNA of the CDR3 is TGTGCCAGTAGCTCTAGCGGGGGATACTACAATGAGCAGTTCTTC. This gives the protein CASSSSGGYYNEQFF.

This rearrangement joins TRBV29-1 to TRBJ2-1, with D possibly being TRBD2 (6 bases). V shed 4 bases and J shed 7 bases, with 14 bases lying between them. From germline, CDR1 is SQVTM and CDR2 ANQGSEA. The CDR3 contains 13 residues. The CDR3 DNA reads TGCAGCGTTGTCAGACTAGAAGGGAATGAGCAGTTCTTC. The encoded protein is CSVVRLEGNEQFF.

The chain employs TRBV25-1 and TRBJ2-7, with D unresolved. This CDR3 spans 11 amino acids. Germline values: CDR1 MGHDK, CDR2 SYGVNS. The V and J ends lost 11 bases and 4 bases respectively, with 12 bases between them. CDR3 sequence reads: CASGHSYEQYF. The DNA for the CDR3 is TGTGCCTCTGGCCATTCGTACGAGCAGTACTTC.

In regard to this clone: At the DNA level, this CDR3 is encoded by other sequences in the same sample as well. V usage is TRBV7-8 and J usage is TRBJ1-2, with TRBD1 matching 7 bases. The V gene's germline CDR1 is SGHVS and CDR2 FQNEAQ. The V segment lost 4 bases and the J segment 0 bases; nucleotides outside the gene matches: 5. The CDR3 has 15 amino acids. This CDR3 reads CASSSGTATNYGYTF. The CDR3 nucleotides read TGTGCCAGCAGCTCCGGGACAGCCACTAACTATGGCTACACCTTC.

CDR3 bases: TGTGCCAGCAGTTACTCCGACAACTGGTCCGAGCAGTACTTC. Translated: CASSYSDNWSEQYF. The V call is TRBV6-6, the J call TRBJ2-7; no clear D. Germline loops: CDR1 MNHNY, CDR2 SVGAGI (reference sequence). The CDR3 spans 14 residues. V was pared by 0 bases and J by 6 bases, with 12 bases between.

This chain joins TRBV28 and TRBJ2-4, with TRBD2 matching over 9 bases. The CDR3 is 20 amino acids. J gave up 0 bases and V 5 bases, and 17 bases lay outside the gene matches. Germline CDR1 MDHEN, CDR2 SYDVKM. CDR3 bases: TGTGCCAGCAGTGGGGGGCTAGCGGGATTCGTCGTCCTAGCCAAAAACATTCAGTACTTC. This translates into CASSGGLAGFVVLAKNIQYF.

The rearrangement joins TRBV5-4 to TRBJ2-2; the D is unclear. With 4 bases removed from V and 5 bases from J, the gap between germline ends came to 6 bases. The CDR3 runs 12 residues. Germline CDR1 SGHNT, CDR2 YYREEE (reference sequence). As DNA, the CDR3 is TGTGCCAGCAGCCCAACTACCGGGGAGCTGTTTTTT. Protein: CASSPTTGELFF.

The chain combines TRBV27 with TRBJ2-3; 9 nucleotides agree with TRBD2. V shed 2 bases, J shed 2 bases, and the junction held 2 bases outside the gene matches. The CDR3 totals 15 residues. Germline CDR1 MNHEY, CDR2 SMNVEV (reference sequence). CDR3 amino acids: CASSLVAGATDTQYF. The CDR3 nucleotides read TGTGCCAGCAGTTTAGTAGCGGGGGCCACAGATACGCAGTATTTT.

The CDR3 DNA follows: TGTGCCAGCAGCCAAACGTCGTGGGTGGGCCGGCAACGGTTATGGGAGCAGTACTTC. Protein: CASSQTSWVGRQRLWEQYF. V gene TRBV28 combines with J gene TRBJ2-7; D unclear. CDR3 size: 19 residues. Germline-derived CDR1 and CDR2 are MDHEN and SYDVKM. V was clipped by 6 bases and J by 7 bases, with 34 bases between them.

The CDR3 loop is CASSLGDRNQPQHF. Written as DNA, the CDR3 is TGCGCCAGCAGCTTGGGAGACAGAAATCAGCCCCAGCATTTT. The V and J genes are TRBV5-1 and TRBJ1-5; maybe TRBD1 (5 bases). CDR3 length equals 14 residues. The germline V gene has CDR1 SGHRS and CDR2 YFSETQ. V was cut by 0 bases and J by 4 bases, with 8 bases left in between.